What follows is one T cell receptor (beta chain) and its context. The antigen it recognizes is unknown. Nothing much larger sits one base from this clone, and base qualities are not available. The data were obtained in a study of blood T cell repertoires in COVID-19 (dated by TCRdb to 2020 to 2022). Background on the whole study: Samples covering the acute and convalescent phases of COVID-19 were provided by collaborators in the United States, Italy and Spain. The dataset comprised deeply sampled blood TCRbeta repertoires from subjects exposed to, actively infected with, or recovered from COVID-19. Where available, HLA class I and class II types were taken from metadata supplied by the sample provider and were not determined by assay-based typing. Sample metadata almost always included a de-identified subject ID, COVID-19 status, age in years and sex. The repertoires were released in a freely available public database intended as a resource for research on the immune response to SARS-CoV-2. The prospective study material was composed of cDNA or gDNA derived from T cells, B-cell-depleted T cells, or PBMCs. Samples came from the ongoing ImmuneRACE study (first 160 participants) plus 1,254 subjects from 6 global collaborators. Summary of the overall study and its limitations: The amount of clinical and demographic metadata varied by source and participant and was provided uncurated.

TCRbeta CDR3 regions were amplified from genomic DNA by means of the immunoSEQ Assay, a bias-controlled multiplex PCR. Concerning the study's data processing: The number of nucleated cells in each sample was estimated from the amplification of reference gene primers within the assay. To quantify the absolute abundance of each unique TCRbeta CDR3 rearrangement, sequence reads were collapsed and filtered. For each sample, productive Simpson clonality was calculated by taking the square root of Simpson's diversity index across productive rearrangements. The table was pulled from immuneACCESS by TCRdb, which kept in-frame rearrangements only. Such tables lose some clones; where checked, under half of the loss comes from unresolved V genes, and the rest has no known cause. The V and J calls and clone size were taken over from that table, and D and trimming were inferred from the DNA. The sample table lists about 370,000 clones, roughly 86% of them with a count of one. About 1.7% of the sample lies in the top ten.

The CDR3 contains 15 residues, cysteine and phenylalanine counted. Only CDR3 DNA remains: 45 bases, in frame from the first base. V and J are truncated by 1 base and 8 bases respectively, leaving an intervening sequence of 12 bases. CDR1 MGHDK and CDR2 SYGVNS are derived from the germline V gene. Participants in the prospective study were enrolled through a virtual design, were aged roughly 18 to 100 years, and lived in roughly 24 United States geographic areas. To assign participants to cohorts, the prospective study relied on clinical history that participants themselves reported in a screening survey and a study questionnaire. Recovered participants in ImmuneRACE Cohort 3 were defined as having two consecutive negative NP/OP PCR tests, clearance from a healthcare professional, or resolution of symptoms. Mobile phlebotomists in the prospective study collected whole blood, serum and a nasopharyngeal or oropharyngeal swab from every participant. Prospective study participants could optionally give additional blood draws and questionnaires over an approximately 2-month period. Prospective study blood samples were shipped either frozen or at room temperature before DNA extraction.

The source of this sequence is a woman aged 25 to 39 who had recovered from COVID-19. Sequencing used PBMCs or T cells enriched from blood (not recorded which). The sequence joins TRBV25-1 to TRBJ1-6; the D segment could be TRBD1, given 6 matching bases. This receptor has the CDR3 CASSEFAGADSPLHF. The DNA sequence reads TGTGCCAGCAGTGAATTCGCAGGGGCGGATTCACCCCTCCACTTT.